This T cell receptor beta chain was captured in a study of blood T cell repertoires in COVID-19. For the study at large: Acute and convalescent COVID-19 specimens originated in the United States, Italy and Spain. Sample material is recorded as cDNA or gDNA derived from T cells, B-cell-depleted T cells, or PBMCs.

J gave up 1 base and V 6 bases, and 5 bases lay outside the gene matches. Germline CDR1 MGHRA, CDR2 YSYEKL. The CDR3 length is 14 residues. Original processing methods: Reference gene primers were amplified, and this amplification served to estimate nucleated cell counts. Some clones are missing from TCRdb's copy, which holds only in-frame ones; the method was immunoSEQ multiplex PCR. The DNA was the basis for D and trimming; V, J and clone size are from that table. The sample includes approximately 42,000 clones, 65% to 80% seen only once; the top ten take around a quarter. The source material was peripheral blood. This receptor was identified in an elderly man with acute or convalescent COVID-19. The V gene is TRBV4-1, the J gene TRBJ2-7; 8 nucleotides line up with TRBD1. As DNA, the CDR3 is TGCGCCAGCAGTGACAGGGGAAATTCCTACGAGCAGTACTTC. This codes for CASSDRGNSYEQYF.